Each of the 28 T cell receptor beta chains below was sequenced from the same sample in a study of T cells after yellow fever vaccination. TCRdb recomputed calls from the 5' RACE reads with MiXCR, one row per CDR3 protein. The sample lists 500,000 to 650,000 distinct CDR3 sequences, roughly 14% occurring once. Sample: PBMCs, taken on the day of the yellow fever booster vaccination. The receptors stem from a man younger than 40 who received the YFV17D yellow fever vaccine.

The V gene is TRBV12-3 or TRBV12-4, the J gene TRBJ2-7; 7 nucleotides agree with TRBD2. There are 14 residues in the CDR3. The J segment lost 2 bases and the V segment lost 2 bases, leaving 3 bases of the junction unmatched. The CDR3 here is CASSLSSGAYEQYF. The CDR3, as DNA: TGTGCCAGCAGTTTATCTAGCGGAGCCTACGAGCAGTACTTC.

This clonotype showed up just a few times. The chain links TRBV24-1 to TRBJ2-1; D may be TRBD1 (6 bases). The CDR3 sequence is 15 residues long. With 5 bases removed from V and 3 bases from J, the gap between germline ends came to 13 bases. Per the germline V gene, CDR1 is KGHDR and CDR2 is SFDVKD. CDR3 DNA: TGTGCCACCAGTGTGTGGGGCAGGGGCTACAATGAGCAGTTCTTC. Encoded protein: CATSVWGRGYNEQFF.

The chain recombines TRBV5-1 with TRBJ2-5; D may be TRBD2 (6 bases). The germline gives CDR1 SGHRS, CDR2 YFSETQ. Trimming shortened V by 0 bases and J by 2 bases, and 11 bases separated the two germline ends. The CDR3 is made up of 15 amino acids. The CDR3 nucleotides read TGCGCCAGCAGCTTGGCCCCTGCGGGACAAGAGACCCAGTACTTC. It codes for CASSLAPAGQETQYF.

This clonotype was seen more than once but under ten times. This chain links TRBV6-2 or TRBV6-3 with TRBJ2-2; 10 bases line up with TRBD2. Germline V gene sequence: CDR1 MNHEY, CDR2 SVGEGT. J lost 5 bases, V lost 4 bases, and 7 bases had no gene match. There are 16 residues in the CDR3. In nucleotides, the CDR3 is TGTGCCAGCAGTTCCCCTAGCGGGAGTGTGACCGGGGAGCTGTTTTTT. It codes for CASSSPSGSVTGELFF.

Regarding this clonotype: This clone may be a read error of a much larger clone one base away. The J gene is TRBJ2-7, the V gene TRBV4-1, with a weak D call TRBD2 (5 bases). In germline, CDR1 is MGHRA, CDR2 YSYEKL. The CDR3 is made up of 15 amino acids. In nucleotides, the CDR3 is TGCGCCGGCAGCCAAGCCCTCGGCGGGCCGGACGAGCAGTACTTC. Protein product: CAGSQALGGPDEQYF.

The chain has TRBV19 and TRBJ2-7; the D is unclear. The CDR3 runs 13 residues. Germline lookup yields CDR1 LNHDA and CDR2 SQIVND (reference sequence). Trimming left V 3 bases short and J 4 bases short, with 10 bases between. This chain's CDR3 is CASSIGELYEQYF. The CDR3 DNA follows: TGTGCCAGTAGTATTGGAGAATTATACGAGCAGTACTTC.

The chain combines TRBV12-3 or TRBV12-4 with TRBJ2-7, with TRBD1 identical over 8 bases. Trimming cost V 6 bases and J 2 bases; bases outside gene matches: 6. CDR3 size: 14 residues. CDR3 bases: TGTGCCAGCAGGCCTACAGGGGGGACCTACGAGCAGTACTTC. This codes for CASRPTGGTYEQYF.

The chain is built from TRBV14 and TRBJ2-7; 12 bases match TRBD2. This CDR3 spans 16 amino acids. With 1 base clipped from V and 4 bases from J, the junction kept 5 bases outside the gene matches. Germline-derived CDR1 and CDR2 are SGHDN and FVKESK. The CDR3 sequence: CASSQGTSGAGYEQYF. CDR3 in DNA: TGTGCCAGCAGCCAAGGGACTAGCGGGGCAGGGTACGAGCAGTACTTC.

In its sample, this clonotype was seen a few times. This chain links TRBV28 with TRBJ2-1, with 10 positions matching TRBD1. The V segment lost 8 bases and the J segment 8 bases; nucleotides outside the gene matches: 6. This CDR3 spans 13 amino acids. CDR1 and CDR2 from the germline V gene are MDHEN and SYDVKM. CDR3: CASRDRGKDEQFF. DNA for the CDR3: TGTGCCAGCCGGGACAGGGGAAAGGATGAGCAGTTCTTC. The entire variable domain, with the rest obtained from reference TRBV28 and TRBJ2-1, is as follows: DVKVTQSSRYLVKRTGEKVFLECVQDMDHENMFWYRQDPGLGLRLIYFSYDVKMKEKGDIPEGYSVSREKKERFSLILESASTNQTSMYLCASRDRGKDEQFFGPGTRLTVL.

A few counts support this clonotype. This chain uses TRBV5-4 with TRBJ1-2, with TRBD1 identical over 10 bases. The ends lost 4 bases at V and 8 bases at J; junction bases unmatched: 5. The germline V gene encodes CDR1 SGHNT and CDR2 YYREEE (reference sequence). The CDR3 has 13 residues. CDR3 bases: TGTGCCAGCAGCCCGGGACAGGGGAACGGCTACACCTTC. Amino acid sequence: CASSPGQGNGYTF.

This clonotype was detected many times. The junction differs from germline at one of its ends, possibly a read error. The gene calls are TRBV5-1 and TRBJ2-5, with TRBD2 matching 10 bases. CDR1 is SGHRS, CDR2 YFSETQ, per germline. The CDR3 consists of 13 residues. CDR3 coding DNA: TGTGCCAGCAGCCTAGCGGGAGCAGAGACCCAGTACTTC. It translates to CASSLAGAETQYF. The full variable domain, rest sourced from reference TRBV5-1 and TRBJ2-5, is KAGVTQTPRYLIKTRGQQVTLSCSPISGHRSVSWYQQTPGQGLQFLFEYFSETQRNKGNFPGRFSGRQFSNSRSEMNVSTLELGDSALYLCASSLAGAETQYFGPGTRLLVL.

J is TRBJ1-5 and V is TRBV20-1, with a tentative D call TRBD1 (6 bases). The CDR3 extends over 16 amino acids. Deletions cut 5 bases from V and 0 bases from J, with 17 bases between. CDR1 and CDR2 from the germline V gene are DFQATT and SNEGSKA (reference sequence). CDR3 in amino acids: CSARGGRENSNQPQHF. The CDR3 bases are TGCAGTGCTCGAGGGGGACGGGAGAATAGCAATCAGCCCCAGCATTTT.

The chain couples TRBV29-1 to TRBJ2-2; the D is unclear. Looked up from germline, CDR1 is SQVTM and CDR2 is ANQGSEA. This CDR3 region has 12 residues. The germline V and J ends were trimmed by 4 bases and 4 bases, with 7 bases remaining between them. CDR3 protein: CSVVGFTGELFF. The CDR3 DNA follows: TGCAGCGTTGTAGGGTTCACCGGGGAGCTGTTTTTT.

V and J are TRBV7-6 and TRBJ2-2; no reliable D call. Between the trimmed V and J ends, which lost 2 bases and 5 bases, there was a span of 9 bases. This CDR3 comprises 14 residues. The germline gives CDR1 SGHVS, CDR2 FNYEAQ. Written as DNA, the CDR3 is TGTGCCAGCAGCTTACCTACACGGACCGGGGAGCTGTTTTTT. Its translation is CASSLPTRTGELFF.

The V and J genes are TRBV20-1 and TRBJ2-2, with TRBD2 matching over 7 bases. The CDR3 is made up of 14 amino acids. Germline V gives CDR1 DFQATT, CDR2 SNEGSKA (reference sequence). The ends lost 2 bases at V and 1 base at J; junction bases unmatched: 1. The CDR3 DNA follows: TGCAGTGCTAGAAGGGAGGGGAACACCGGGGAGCTGTTTTTT. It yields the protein CSARREGNTGELFF.

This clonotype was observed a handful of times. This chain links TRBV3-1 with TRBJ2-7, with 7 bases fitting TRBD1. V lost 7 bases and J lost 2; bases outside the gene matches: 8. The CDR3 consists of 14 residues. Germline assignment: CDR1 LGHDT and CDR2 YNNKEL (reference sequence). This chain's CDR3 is CASKGGGLTYEQYF. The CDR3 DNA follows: TGTGCCAGCAAAGGGGGCGGGCTAACCTACGAGCAGTACTTC.

The DNA for the CDR3 is TGTGCCAGCAGTTTCACTAGCGGGAAGGGCGAGCAGTACTTC. Translated, it gives CASSFTSGKGEQYF. This chain connects TRBV7-3 to TRBJ2-7; 10 nucleotides agree with TRBD2. The germline CDR1 and CDR2 sequences are SGHTA and FQGTGA. The CDR3 length is 14 residues. J lost 6 bases, V lost 6 bases, and 8 bases had no gene match.

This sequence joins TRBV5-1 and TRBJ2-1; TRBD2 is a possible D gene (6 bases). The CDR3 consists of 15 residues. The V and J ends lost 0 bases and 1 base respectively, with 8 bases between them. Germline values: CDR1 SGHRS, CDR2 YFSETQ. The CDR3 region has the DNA TGCGCCAGCAGCTTGGCGGGAGAGTCCTACAATGAGCAGTTCTTC. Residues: CASSLAGESYNEQFF.

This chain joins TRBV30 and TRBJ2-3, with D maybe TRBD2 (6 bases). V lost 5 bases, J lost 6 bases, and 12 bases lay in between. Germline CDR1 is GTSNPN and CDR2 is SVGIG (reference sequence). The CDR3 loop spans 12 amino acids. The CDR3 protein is CAWGTSHDTQYF. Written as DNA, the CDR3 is TGTGCCTGGGGGACTTCTCACGATACGCAGTATTTT.

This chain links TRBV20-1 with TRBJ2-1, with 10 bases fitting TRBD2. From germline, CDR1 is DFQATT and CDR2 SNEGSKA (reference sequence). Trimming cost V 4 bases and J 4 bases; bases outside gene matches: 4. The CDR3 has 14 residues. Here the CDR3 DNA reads TGCAGTGCTACCTGGACTAGCGGATACAATGAGCAGTTCTTC. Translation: CSATWTSGYNEQFF.

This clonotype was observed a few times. This CDR3 is CATSRDGSGYTF. The DNA of the CDR3 is TGTGCCACCAGCCGGGACGGCAGTGGCTACACCTTC. The chain links TRBV24-1 to TRBJ1-2; D possibly corresponds to TRBD1 (5 bases). The germline V gene has CDR1 KGHDR and CDR2 SFDVKD. The CDR3 totals 12 residues. Deletions cut 7 bases from V and 7 bases from J, with 12 bases between.

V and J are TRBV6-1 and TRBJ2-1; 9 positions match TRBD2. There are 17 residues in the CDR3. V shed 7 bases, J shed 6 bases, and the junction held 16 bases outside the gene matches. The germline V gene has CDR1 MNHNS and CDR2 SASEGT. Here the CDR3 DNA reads TGTGCCAGCATGGACCCCGGGCTGACTAGCGGAGGCAATGAGCAGTTCTTC. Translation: CASMDPGLTSGGNEQFF.

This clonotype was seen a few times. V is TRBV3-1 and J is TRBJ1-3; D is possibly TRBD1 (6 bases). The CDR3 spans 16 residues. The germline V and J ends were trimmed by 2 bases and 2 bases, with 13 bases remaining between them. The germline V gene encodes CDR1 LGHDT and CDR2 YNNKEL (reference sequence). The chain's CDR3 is CASSQPTGIAGNTIYF. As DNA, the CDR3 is TGTGCCAGCAGCCAACCTACAGGGATAGCTGGAAACACCATATATTTT.

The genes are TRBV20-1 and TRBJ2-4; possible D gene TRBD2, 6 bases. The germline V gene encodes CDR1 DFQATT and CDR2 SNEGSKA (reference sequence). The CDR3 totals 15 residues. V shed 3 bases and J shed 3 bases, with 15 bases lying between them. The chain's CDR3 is CSASLEGLGKNIQYF. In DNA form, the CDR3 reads TGCAGTGCTAGCCTGGAGGGTTTGGGCAAAAACATTCAGTACTTC.

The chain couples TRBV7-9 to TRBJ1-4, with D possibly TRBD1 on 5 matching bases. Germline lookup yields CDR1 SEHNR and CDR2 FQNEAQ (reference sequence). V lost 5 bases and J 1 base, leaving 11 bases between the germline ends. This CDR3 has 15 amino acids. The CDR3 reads CASSGRQGTNEKLFF. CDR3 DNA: TGTGCCAGCAGCGGAAGGCAGGGAACTAATGAAAAACTGTTTTTT.

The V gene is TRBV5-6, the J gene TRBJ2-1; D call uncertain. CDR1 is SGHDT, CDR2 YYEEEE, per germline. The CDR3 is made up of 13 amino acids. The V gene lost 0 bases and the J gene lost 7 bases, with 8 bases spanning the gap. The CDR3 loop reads CASSLGLPNEQFF. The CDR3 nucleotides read TGTGCCAGCAGCTTGGGGCTACCGAATGAGCAGTTCTTC.

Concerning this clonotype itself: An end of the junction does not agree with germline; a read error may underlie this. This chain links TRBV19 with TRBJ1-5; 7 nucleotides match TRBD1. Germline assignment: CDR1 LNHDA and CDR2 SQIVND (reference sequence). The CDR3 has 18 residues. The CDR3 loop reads CASTSRGRAGGSYQPQHF. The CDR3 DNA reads TGTGCCAGTACGTCGAGGGGTAGGGCAGGGGGTAGCTATCAGCCCCAGCATTTT. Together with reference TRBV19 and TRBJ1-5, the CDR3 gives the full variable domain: DGGITQSPKYLFRKEGQNVTLSCEQNLNHDAMYWYRQDPGQGLRLIYYSQIVNDFQKGDIAEGYSVSREKKESFPLTVTSAQKNPTAFYLCASTSRGRAGGSYQPQHFGDGTRLSIL.

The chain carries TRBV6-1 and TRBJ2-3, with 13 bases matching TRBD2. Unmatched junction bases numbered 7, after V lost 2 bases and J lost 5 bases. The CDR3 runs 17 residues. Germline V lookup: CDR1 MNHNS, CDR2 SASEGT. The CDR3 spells CASSETGTSGTGDTQYF. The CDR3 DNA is TGTGCCAGCAGTGAAACCGGGACTAGCGGGACGGGAGATACGCAGTATTTT.